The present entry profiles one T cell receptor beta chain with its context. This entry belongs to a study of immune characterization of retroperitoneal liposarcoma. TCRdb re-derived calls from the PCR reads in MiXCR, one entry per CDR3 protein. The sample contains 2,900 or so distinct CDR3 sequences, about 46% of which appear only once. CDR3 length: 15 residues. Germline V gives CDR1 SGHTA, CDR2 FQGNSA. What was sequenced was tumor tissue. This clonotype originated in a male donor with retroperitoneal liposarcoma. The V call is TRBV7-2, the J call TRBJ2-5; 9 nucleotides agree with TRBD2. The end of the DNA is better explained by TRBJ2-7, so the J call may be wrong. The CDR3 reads CASSFVAGEWYEQYF. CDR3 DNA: TGTGCCAGCAGCTTCGTAGCGGGAGAGTGGTACGAGCAGTACTTC.